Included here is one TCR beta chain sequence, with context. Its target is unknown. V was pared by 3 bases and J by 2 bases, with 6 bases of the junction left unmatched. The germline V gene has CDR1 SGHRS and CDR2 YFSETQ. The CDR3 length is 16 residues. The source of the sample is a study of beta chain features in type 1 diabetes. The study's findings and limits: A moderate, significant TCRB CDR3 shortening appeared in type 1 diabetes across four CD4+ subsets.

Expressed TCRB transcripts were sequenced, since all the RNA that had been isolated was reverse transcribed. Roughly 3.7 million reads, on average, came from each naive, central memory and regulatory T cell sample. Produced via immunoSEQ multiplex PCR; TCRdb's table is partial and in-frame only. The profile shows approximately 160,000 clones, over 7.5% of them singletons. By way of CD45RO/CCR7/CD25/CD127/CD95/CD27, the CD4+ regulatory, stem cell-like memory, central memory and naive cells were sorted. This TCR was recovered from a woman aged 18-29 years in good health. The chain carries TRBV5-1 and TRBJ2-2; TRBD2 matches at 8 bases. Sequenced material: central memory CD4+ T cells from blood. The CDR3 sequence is CASSSTSALNTGELFF. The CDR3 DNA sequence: TGCGCCAGCAGCTCGACTAGCGCACTCAACACCGGGGAGCTGTTTTTT.